The source of this T cell receptor beta chain is a study of circulating CD8 cells and anti-PD-1 response in melanoma. Whole-study results and caveats: Experiments were generally run without replicates. TIGIT repertoires were least diverse, DNEG repertoires most diverse.

Notes on this clonotype: Antigen specificity is unknown.

From live CD3+CD8+TCRalphabeta+ cells, four PD-1 and/or TIGIT subsets were sorted. V gave up 4 bases and J gave up 2 bases, with 13 bases separating them. The germline V gene encodes CDR1 SQVTM and CDR2 ANQGSEA. This CDR3 region has 14 residues. The QIAseq Immune Repertoire TCR panel built the libraries from 15 ng of total RNA. From the reads, TCRdb called clonotypes with MiXCR, one entry per CDR3 protein. Here the sample spans just over 350 distinct CDR3 sequences, 6.2% being singletons. The sequenced sample was CD8+ T cells from PBMCs, obtained at baseline or after one month of anti-PD-1 therapy (not recorded which). The origin of this receptor is a human donor with melanoma. The chain links TRBV29-1 to TRBJ2-3, with a possible D match to TRBD2 (5 bases). As DNA, the CDR3 is TGCAGCGTTGTCCGAGTGAGGGCCACAGATACGCAGTATTTT. Translated, it gives CSVVRVRATDTQYF.